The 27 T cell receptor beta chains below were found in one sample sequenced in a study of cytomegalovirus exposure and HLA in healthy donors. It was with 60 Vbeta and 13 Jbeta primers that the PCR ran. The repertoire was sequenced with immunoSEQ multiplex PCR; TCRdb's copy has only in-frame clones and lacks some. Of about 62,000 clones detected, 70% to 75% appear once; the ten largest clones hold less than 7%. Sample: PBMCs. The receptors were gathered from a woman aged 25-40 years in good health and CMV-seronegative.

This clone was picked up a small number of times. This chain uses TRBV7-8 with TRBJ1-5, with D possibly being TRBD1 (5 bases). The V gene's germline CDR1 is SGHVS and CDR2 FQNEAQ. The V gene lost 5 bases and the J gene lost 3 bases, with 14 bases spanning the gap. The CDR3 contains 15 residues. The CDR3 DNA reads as TGTGCCAGCAGCGGCGGGGCCGCACCCAATCAGCCCCAGCATTTT. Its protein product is CASSGGAAPNQPQHF.

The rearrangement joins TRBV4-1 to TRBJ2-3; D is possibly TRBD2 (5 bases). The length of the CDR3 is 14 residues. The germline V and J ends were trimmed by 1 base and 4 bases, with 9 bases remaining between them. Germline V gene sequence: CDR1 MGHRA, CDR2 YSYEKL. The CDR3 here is CASSQAWTADTQYF. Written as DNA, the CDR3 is TGCGCCAGCAGCCAAGCTTGGACTGCAGATACGCAGTATTTT.

The CDR3 bases are TGTGCCAGCAGAAGACAGGGTGGTGAAAAACTGTTTTTT. This gives the protein CASRRQGGEKLFF. The J gene is TRBJ1-4, the V gene TRBV2, with TRBD1 identical over 7 bases. The CDR3 covers 13 residues. The V gene's germline CDR1 is SNHLY and CDR2 FYNNEI. J lost 7 bases, V lost 6 bases, and 5 bases had no gene match.

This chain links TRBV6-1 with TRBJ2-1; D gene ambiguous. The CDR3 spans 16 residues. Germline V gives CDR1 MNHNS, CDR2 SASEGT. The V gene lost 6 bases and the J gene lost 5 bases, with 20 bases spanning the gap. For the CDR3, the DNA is TGTGCCAGCAGCGAACTTGACTTATACCGCAACAATGAGCAGTTCTTC. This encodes CASSELDLYRNNEQFF.

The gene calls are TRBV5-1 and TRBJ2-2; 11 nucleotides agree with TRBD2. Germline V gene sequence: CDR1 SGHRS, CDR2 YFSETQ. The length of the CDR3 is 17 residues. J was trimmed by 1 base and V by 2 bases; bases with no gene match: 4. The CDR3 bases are TGCGCCAGCAGCTTCCTGGGACTAGCGGTGAACACCGGGGAGCTGTTTTTT. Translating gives CASSFLGLAVNTGELFF. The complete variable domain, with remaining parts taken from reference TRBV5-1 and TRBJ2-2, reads KAGVTQTPRYLIKTRGQQVTLSCSPISGHRSVSWYQQTPGQGLQFLFEYFSETQRNKGNFPGRFSGRQFSNSRSEMNVSTLELGDSALYLCASSFLGLAVNTGELFFGEGSRLTVL.

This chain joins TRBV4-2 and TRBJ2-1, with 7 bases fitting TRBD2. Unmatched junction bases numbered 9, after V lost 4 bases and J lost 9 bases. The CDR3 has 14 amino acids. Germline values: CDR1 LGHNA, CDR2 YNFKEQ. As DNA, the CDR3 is TGTGCCAGCAGCCTCCCTACTGGCGGGAGTGAGCAGTTCTTC. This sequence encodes CASSLPTGGSEQFF.

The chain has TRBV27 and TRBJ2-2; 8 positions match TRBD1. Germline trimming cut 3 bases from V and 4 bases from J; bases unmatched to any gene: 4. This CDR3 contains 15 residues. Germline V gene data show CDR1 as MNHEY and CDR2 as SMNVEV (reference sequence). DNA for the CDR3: TGTGCCAGCAGTTTCCGACAGGGGAGCACCGGGGAGCTGTTTTTT. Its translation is CASSFRQGSTGELFF.

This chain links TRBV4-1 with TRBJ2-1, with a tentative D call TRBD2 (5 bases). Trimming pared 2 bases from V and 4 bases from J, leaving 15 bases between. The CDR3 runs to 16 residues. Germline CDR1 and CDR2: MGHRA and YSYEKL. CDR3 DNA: TGCGCCAGCAGCCAACGGGGTTCTAGAGAATACAATGAGCAGTTCTTC. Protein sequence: CASSQRGSREYNEQFF.

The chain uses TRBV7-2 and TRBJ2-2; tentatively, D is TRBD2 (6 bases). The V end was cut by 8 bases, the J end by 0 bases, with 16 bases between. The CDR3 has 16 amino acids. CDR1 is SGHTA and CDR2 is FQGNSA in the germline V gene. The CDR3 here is CASPPGGKPNTGELFF. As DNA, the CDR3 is TGTGCCAGCCCGCCTGGGGGGAAACCGAACACCGGGGAGCTGTTTTTT.

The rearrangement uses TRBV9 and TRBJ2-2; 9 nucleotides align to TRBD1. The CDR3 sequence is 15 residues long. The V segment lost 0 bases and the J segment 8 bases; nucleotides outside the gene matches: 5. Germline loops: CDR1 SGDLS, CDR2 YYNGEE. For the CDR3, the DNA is TGTGCCAGCAGCGTAGTAGGACAGGGGCAAGGGGAGCTGTTTTTT. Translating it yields CASSVVGQGQGELFF.

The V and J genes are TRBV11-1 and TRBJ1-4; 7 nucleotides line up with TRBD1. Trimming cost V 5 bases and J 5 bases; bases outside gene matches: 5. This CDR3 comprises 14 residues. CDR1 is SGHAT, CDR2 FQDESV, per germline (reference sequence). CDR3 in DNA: TGTGCCAGCAGCCACGACAGGGAGAATGAAAAACTGTTTTTT. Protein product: CASSHDRENEKLFF.

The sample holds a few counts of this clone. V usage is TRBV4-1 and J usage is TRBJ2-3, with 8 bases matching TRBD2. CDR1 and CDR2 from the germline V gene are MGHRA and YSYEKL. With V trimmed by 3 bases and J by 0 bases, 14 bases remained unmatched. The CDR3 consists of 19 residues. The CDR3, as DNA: TGCGCCAGCAGCCACCGAATGATAACTAGCGGAGATAGCACAGATACGCAGTATTTT. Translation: CASSHRMITSGDSTDTQYF.

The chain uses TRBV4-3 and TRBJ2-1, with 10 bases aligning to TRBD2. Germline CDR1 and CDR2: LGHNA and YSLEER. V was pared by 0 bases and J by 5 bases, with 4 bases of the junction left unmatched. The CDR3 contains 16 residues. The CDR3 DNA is TGCGCCAGCAGCCAAGATCTACTAGCGGGACACAATGAGCAGTTCTTC. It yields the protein CASSQDLLAGHNEQFF.

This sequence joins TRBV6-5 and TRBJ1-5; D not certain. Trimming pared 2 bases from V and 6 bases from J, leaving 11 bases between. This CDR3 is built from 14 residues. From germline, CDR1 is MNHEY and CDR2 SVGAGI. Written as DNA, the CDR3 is TGTGCCAGCAGTTACGAGGGAATCGGTCAGCCCCAGCATTTT. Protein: CASSYEGIGQPQHF.

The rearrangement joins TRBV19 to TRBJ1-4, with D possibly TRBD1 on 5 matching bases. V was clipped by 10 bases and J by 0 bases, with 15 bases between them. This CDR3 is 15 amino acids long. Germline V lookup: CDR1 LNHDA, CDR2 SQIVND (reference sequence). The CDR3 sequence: CATQDPGATNEKLFF. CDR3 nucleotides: TGTGCCACCCAGGACCCGGGGGCAACTAATGAAAAACTGTTTTTT.

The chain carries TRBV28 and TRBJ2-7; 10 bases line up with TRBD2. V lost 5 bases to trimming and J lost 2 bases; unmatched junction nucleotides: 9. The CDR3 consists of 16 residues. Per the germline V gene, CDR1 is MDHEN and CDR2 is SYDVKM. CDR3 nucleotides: TGTGCCAGCAGTCCTCCTGACCTAGCGGGGGCCTACGAGCAGTACTTC. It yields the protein CASSPPDLAGAYEQYF. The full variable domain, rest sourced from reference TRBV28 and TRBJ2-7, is DVKVTQSSRYLVKRTGEKVFLECVQDMDHENMFWYRQDPGLGLRLIYFSYDVKMKEKGDIPEGYSVSREKKERFSLILESASTNQTSMYLCASSPPDLAGAYEQYFGPGTRLTVT.

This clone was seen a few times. The CDR3 coding sequence is TGTGCCACCAGCAGAGGACTAACTAGCGGCTCAGACAATGAGCAGTTCTTC. Protein product: CATSRGLTSGSDNEQFF. V usage is TRBV15 and J usage is TRBJ2-1, with 8 bases that match TRBD2. CDR3 length: 17 amino acids. The germline V gene encodes CDR1 LNHNV and CDR2 YYDKDF (reference sequence). V dropped 1 base and J dropped 5; count of bases not matched to a gene: 10.

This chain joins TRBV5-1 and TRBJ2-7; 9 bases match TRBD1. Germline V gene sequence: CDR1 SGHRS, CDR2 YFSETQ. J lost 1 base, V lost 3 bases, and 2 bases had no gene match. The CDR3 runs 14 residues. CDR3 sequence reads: CASSSGTGSYEQYV. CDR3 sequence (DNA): TGCGCCAGCAGCTCTGGGACAGGGTCCTACGAGCAGTACGTC.

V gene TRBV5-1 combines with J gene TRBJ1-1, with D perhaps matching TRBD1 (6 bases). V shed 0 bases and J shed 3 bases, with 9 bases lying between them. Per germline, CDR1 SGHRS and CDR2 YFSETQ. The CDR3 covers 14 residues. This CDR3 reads CASSLDRVDTEAFF. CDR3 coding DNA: TGCGCCAGCAGCTTGGACAGGGTGGACACTGAAGCTTTCTTT.

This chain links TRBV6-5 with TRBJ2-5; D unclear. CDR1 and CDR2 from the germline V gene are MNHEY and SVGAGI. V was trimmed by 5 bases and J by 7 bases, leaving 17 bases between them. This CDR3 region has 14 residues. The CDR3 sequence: CASSDPRREATQYF. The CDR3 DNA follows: TGTGCCAGCAGTGATCCGCGGAGAGAAGCGACCCAGTACTTC.

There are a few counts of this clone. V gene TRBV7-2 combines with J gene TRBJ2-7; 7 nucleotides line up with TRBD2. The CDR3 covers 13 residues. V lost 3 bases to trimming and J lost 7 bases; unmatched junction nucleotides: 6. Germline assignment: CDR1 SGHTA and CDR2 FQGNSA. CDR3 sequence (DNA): TGTGCCAGCAGCTTTCGGGGGAGGGGTGAGCAGTACGTC. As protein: CASSFRGRGEQYV.

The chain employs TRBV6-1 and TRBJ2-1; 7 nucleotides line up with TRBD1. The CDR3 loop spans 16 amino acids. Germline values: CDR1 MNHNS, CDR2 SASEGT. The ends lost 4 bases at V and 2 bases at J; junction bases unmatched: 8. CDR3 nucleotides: TGTGCCAGCAGTGTACAGACAGGGCGGACCTACAATGAGCAGTTCTTC. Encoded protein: CASSVQTGRTYNEQFF.

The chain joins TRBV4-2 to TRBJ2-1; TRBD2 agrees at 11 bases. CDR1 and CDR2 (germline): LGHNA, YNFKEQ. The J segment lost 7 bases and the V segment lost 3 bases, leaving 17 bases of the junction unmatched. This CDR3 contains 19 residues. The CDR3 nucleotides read TGTGCCAGCAGCCATTATTGGGAGATTAGCGGGAGGGCCGGAAATGAGCAGTTCTTC. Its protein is CASSHYWEISGRAGNEQFF.

CDR3 protein: CASSFGRAGGPLAWEQFF. The CDR3 DNA reads TGTGCCAGCAGCTTCGGTCGGGCGGGAGGGCCCCTCGCGTGGGAGCAGTTCTTC. This chain links TRBV7-6 with TRBJ2-1; 9 positions match TRBD2. Germline values: CDR1 SGHVS, CDR2 FNYEAQ. This CDR3 has 18 residues. J gave up 10 bases and V 3 bases, and 19 bases lay outside the gene matches.

CDR3 loop: CASSLGGHPGGYGYTF. In DNA form, the CDR3 reads TGTGCCAGCAGTTTAGGGGGACATCCTGGGGGCTATGGCTACACCTTC. The chain recombines TRBV28 with TRBJ1-2, with a tentative D call TRBD1 (6 bases). The CDR3 contains 16 residues. Trimming stripped 2 bases from V and 4 bases from J, with 17 bases between. Germline loops: CDR1 MDHEN, CDR2 SYDVKM.

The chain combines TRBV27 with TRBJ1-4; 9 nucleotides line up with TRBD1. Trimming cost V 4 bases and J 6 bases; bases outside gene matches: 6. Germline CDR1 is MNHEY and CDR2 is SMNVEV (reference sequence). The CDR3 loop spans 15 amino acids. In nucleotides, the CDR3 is TGTGCCAGCAGTTGGGGAACAGGGGGCCATGAAAAACTGTTTTTT. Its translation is CASSWGTGGHEKLFF.

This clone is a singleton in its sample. In DNA, the CDR3 is TGTGCCAGTAACGGGGACAGGGCCAATCAGCCCCAGCATTTT. Its protein product is CASNGDRANQPQHF. The chain joins TRBV19 to TRBJ1-5; the match to TRBD1 covers 9 bases. J lost 3 bases, V lost 7 bases, and 4 bases had no gene match. There are 14 residues in the CDR3. Germline CDR1 and CDR2: LNHDA and SQIVND (reference sequence).